The 9 T cell receptor beta chains below were found in one sample sequenced in a study of blood T cell repertoires in COVID-19. Assay used: immunoSEQ multiplex PCR; TCRdb lists only in-frame clones, some missing. The sample consists of approximately 200,000 clones, 80% to 85% of them appearing once. Sequencing used peripheral blood. These TCRs come from an elderly woman with COVID-19, enrolled during active disease.

The V gene is TRBV5-4, the J gene TRBJ1-2; D not certain. CDR3 length: 13 residues. CDR1 SGHNT and CDR2 YYREEE come from the germline V gene (reference sequence). Trimming cost V 2 bases and J 1 base, with 6 bases left between them. As DNA, the CDR3 is TGTGCCAGCAGCTTTGAGGTTAACTATGGCTACACCTTC. This codes for CASSFEVNYGYTF.

The V and J genes are TRBV3-1 (or the pseudogene TRBV3-2) and TRBJ2-2; 8 nucleotides match TRBD2. The V and J ends lost 1 base and 6 bases, in that order; junction bases with no gene match: 4. CDR3 size: 15 residues. The germline gives CDR1 LGHDT, CDR2 YNNKEL (reference sequence). This CDR3 is CASSQGPAGAGELFF. In DNA form, the CDR3 reads TGTGCCAGCAGCCAAGGCCCAGCGGGAGCCGGGGAGCTGTTTTTT.

There are a few counts of this clone. The V gene is TRBV19, the J gene TRBJ1-3; D gene uncertain. The CDR3 totals 16 residues. Germline loops: CDR1 LNHDA, CDR2 SQIVND (reference sequence). Trimming took 1 base from V and 0 from J, leaving 10 bases between them. CDR3 nucleotide sequence: TGTGCCAGTAGTATAGGGGCCTTCTACTCTGGAAACACCATATATTTT. Translating it yields CASSIGAFYSGNTIYF.

This chain uses TRBV20-1 with TRBJ2-2, with D perhaps matching TRBD2 (6 bases). Deletions cut 3 bases from V and 2 bases from J, with 16 bases between. This CDR3 region has 16 residues. The germline CDR1 and CDR2 sequences are DFQATT and SNEGSKA (reference sequence). CDR3 nucleotide sequence: TGCAGTGCTAGTCACCAACGGGACTTCAACACCGGGGAGCTGTTTTTT. It specifies CSASHQRDFNTGELFF.

The chain recombines TRBV12-5 with TRBJ2-7; TRBD1 matches at 10 bases. Per the germline V gene, CDR1 is LGHNT and CDR2 is FRNRAP. V gave up 0 bases and J gave up 9 bases; unmatched junction bases: 11. The CDR3 covers 16 residues. CDR3 coding DNA: TGTGCTAGTGGTTTGGTACCGGACAGGGGGGGGTTAGGGCAGTACTTC. Encoded protein: CASGLVPDRGGLGQYF.

The chain carries TRBV7-9 and TRBJ2-5; TRBD1 matches at 11 bases. With V trimmed by 5 bases and J by 0 bases, 2 bases remained unmatched. Germline CDR1 reads SEHNR; CDR2 reads FQNEAQ (reference sequence). The CDR3 totals 15 residues. In nucleotides, the CDR3 is TGTGCCAGCAGCCCGGGACAGGGGGACCAAGAGACCCAGTACTTC. Amino acid sequence: CASSPGQGDQETQYF.

This chain links TRBV29-1 with TRBJ1-4, with 10 bases matching TRBD1. This CDR3 spans 13 amino acids. The ends lost 7 bases at V and 7 bases at J; junction bases unmatched: 6. Germline V gives CDR1 SQVTM, CDR2 ANQGSEA. The CDR3 region is CSAGDRGGEKLFF. In nucleotides, the CDR3 is TGCAGCGCTGGGGACAGGGGAGGTGAAAAACTGTTTTTT.

The chain is built from TRBV18 and TRBJ2-5; D is unresolved. Trimming took 3 bases from V and 4 from J, leaving 6 bases between them. Germline V CDR1 and CDR2: KGHSH, LQKENI. This CDR3 comprises 12 residues. The CDR3 nucleotides are TGTGCCAGCTCACCTACGGGAGAGACCCAGTACTTC. Protein sequence: CASSPTGETQYF.

In this sample, this clone turned up once. This chain joins TRBV11-2 and TRBJ2-5; no reliable D call. V shed 5 bases and J shed 2 bases, with 3 bases lying between them. The CDR3 runs to 11 residues. Germline CDR1 SGHAT, CDR2 FQNNGV. The CDR3 region is CASSAQETQYF. CDR3 in DNA: TGTGCCAGCAGCGCGCAAGAGACCCAGTACTTC.